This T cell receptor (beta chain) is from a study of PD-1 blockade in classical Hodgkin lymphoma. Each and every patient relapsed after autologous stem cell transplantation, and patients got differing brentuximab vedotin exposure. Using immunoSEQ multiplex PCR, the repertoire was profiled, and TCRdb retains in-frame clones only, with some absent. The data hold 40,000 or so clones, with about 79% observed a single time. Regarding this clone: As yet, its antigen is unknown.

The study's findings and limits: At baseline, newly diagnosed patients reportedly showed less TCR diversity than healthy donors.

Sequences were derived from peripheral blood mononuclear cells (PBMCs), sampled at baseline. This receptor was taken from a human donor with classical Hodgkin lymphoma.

This CDR3 reads CASSLSSGLYEQYF. The DNA of the CDR3 is TGTGCCAGCAGCTTAAGTAGCGGACTCTACGAGCAGTACTTC. The rearrangement links TRBV11-3 to TRBJ2-7; TRBD2 might be the D (6 bases). The CDR3 sequence is 14 residues long. The germline gives CDR1 SGHNT, CDR2 YENEEA. Trimming removed 2 bases at V and 3 bases at J, with 11 bases between.